This T cell receptor (beta chain) was found in a study of blood T cell repertoires in COVID-19. Data came from immunoSEQ multiplex PCR; TCRdb stores just in-frame clones and leaves some out. The repertoire holds fewer than 35,000 clones, around 87% seen once, with approximately 13% in the top ten. This clone was found once. Germline V lookup: CDR1 KGHSH, CDR2 LQKENI. This CDR3 is 14 amino acids long. V lost 2 bases, J lost 4 bases, and 11 bases lay in between. The specimen was peripheral blood. The rearrangement uses TRBV18 and TRBJ1-1; D not certain. The receptor was derived from a human donor in a cohort sampled during active COVID-19. The donor label of this sample is uncertain. The chain's CDR3 is CASSPDNSGTEAFF. DNA for the CDR3: TGTGCCAGCTCACCAGATAACTCCGGCACTGAAGCTTTCTTT.